These 27 T cell receptor beta chains were all obtained from the same sample, sequenced in a study of cytomegalovirus exposure and HLA in healthy donors (dated by TCRdb to between 2016 and 2019). The library was produced with the immunoSEQ multiplex PCR assay. The multiplex PCR relied on a mix of 60 forward primers for TCR Vbeta segments and 13 reverse primers for TCR Jbeta segments. TCRdb's version of the immuneACCESS table is confined to in-frame rearrangements and falls short of the full clone set. An unresolved V gene accounts for under half of the shortfall where checked; the remainder is of unknown origin. Recorded for this sample are about 81,000 clones; over 70% of them occurred a single time. The top ten hold roughly 3% of the sample. Sequenced material: PBMCs. These receptors were taken from a man between 50 and 59 years old in good health and CMV-seropositive.

The chain is built from TRBV4-1 and TRBJ2-5; D gene unclear. The end of the DNA aligns better with TRBJ2-7, so the J call may be wrong. Per germline, CDR1 MGHRA and CDR2 YSYEKL. The CDR3 runs 16 residues. DNA for the CDR3: TGCGCCAGCAGCCAAGTCGGTAAACTCAACTCCTACGAGCAGTACTTC. Protein product: CASSQVGKLNSYEQYF.

This clone was found once. This chain connects TRBV9 to TRBJ2-1, with 11 bases that match TRBD2. Germline V gene data show CDR1 as SGDLS and CDR2 as YYNGEE. There are 17 residues in the CDR3. V dropped 1 base and J dropped 4; count of bases not matched to a gene: 7. CDR3 sequence (DNA): TGTGCCAGCAGCGTACTCAGCGGGACTAGCGGATACAATGAGCAGTTCTTC. Its translation is CASSVLSGTSGYNEQFF.

This clone was seen more than once but under ten times. This chain uses TRBV10-3 with TRBJ2-1, with 8 bases that match TRBD2. Germline V gives CDR1 ENHRY, CDR2 SYGVKD. The CDR3 consists of 12 residues. V dropped 10 bases and J dropped 5; count of bases not matched to a gene: 4. CDR3 sequence reads: CATSGLDNEQFF. The CDR3 bases are TGTGCCACCTCGGGACTAGACAATGAGCAGTTCTTC.

This clone has more than one count but fewer than ten. The chain combines TRBV9 with TRBJ1-1, with 8 bases aligning to TRBD1. Per germline, CDR1 SGDLS and CDR2 YYNGEE. This CDR3 spans 16 amino acids. The trim removed 4 bases at V and 0 bases at J, leaving 8 bases unmatched. CDR3 in amino acids: CASSPGTGLMNTEAFF. DNA of the CDR3: TGTGCCAGCAGCCCCGGGACAGGACTAATGAACACTGAAGCTTTCTTT. The full variable domain, with the rest looked up from reference TRBV9 and TRBJ1-1, is DSGVTQTPKHLITATGQRVTLRCSPRSGDLSVYWYQQSLDQGLQFLIQYYNGEERAKGNILERFSAQQFPDLHSELNLSSLELGDSALYFCASSPGTGLMNTEAFFGQGTRLTVV.

This chain connects TRBV19 to TRBJ1-1, with D perhaps TRBD1 (5 bases). The length of the CDR3 is 14 residues. V was trimmed by 4 bases and J by 3 bases, leaving 12 bases between them. The germline CDR1 and CDR2 sequences are LNHDA and SQIVND (reference sequence). CDR3 loop: CASSTRVADTEAFF. CDR3 nucleotides: TGTGCCAGTAGTACCAGGGTAGCGGACACTGAAGCTTTCTTT.

The chain employs TRBV19 and TRBJ2-4; D not certain. V was cut by 5 bases and J by 0 bases, with 11 bases left in between. The germline V gene encodes CDR1 LNHDA and CDR2 SQIVND (reference sequence). This CDR3 is 15 amino acids long. The CDR3 sequence is CASSFGDLAKNIQYF. The CDR3 DNA follows: TGTGCCAGTAGTTTTGGAGATCTAGCCAAAAACATTCAGTACTTC.

The rearrangement joins TRBV6-6 to TRBJ2-3, with a weak D call TRBD2 (6 bases). From germline, CDR1 is MNHNY and CDR2 SVGAGI (reference sequence). Trimming took 4 bases from V and 6 from J, leaving 20 bases between them. The CDR3 is made up of 16 amino acids. The chain's CDR3 is CASSSNFGGVTDTQYF. In DNA, the CDR3 is TGTGCCAGCAGTTCTAACTTTGGCGGGGTCACGGATACGCAGTATTTT.

The chain joins TRBV5-1 to TRBJ2-6, with D perhaps TRBD1 (6 bases). Germline CDR1 reads SGHRS; CDR2 reads YFSETQ. There are 16 residues in the CDR3. Trimming stripped 3 bases from V and 0 bases from J, with 10 bases between. This chain's CDR3 is CASSWDTYSGANVLTF. CDR3 nucleotide sequence: TGCGCCAGCAGCTGGGACACCTACTCTGGGGCCAACGTCCTGACTTTC.

The V and J genes are TRBV19 and TRBJ2-2; TRBD2 matches at 13 bases. The CDR3 runs to 18 residues. Germline CDR1 reads LNHDA; CDR2 reads SQIVND (reference sequence). The V gene end was trimmed by 7 bases and the J gene end by 3 bases; junction bases not matched to a gene: 11. CDR3 bases: TGTGCCAGTACCGACCCGGGACTAGCGGGACGATACACCGGGGAGCTGTTTTTT. Residues: CASTDPGLAGRYTGELFF.

The chain carries TRBV13 and TRBJ1-1; weak D call: TRBD1 (6 bases). Germline V lookup: CDR1 PRHDT, CDR2 FYEKMQ (reference sequence). CDR3 length equals 16 residues. Trimming removed 0 bases from V and 1 base from J, with 12 bases in between. CDR3 nucleotides: TGTGCCAGCAGCTTAGGCCAGGTGGGGGCGAACACTGAAGCTTTCTTT. It encodes CASSLGQVGANTEAFF.

This chain uses TRBV11-3 with TRBJ1-2; D might be TRBD1 (6 bases). Trimming pared 3 bases from V and 6 bases from J, leaving 17 bases between. The CDR3 has 15 residues. Germline CDR1 SGHNT, CDR2 YENEEA. The CDR3 DNA is TGTGCCAGCAGCTTCGGTGGGGCACAGGGAGATGGCTACACCTTC. It is translated as CASSFGGAQGDGYTF.

V is TRBV7-2 and J is TRBJ2-7, with 9 bases that match TRBD2. Germline loops: CDR1 SGHTA, CDR2 FQGNSA. V gave up 1 base and J gave up 2 bases; unmatched junction bases: 3. This CDR3 has 15 amino acids. The CDR3 sequence: CASSLGASGTYEQYF. The CDR3, as DNA: TGTGCCAGCAGCTTAGGGGCTAGCGGGACCTACGAGCAGTACTTC.

V is TRBV11-3 and J is TRBJ2-1; 7 nucleotides line up with TRBD2. Germline V gene data show CDR1 as SGHNT and CDR2 as YENEEA. Losses at the gene ends were 5 bases for V and 7 bases for J; bases not matched to a gene: 23. The CDR3 has 19 residues. The CDR3, as DNA: TGTGCCAGCAGCCCCGTAGTGGGGCTTGGCGGGAGTCCGAGGAATGAGCAGTTCTTC. Translated, it gives CASSPVVGLGGSPRNEQFF.

This clone showed up just a few times. The V gene is TRBV7-2, the J gene TRBJ1-3, with unresolved D. The CDR3 has 14 amino acids. The ends were cut back, 5 bases at V and 0 bases at J, with 8 bases in the middle. Germline V CDR1 and CDR2: SGHTA, FQGNSA. DNA of the CDR3: TGTGCCAGCAGCGAAGCAAACTCTGGAAACACCATATATTTT. Translating it yields CASSEANSGNTIYF.

This rearrangement joins TRBV19 to TRBJ2-1, with 8 bases aligning to TRBD2. V trimming: 1 base; J trimming: 7 bases; junction bases outside the gene matches: 9. The CDR3 covers 16 residues. CDR1 LNHDA and CDR2 SQIVND come from the germline V gene (reference sequence). The CDR3 here is CASSIVTGGMGNEQFF. CDR3 nucleotide sequence: TGTGCCAGTAGTATAGTGACGGGAGGGATGGGGAATGAGCAGTTCTTC.

This clone showed up just once. V is TRBV19 and J is TRBJ2-7; 9 nucleotides line up with TRBD1. The CDR3 runs to 15 residues. Germline trimming cut 4 bases from V and 6 bases from J; bases unmatched to any gene: 10. Germline V gene sequence: CDR1 LNHDA, CDR2 SQIVND (reference sequence). The CDR3 spells CASSKSGTGTFEQYF. CDR3 nucleotides: TGTGCCAGTAGTAAATCCGGGACAGGGACCTTCGAGCAGTACTTC. The variable domain in full, completed from reference TRBV19 and TRBJ2-7, reads DGGITQSPKYLFRKEGQNVTLSCEQNLNHDAMYWYRQDPGQGLRLIYYSQIVNDFQKGDIAEGYSVSREKKESFPLTVTSAQKNPTAFYLCASSKSGTGTFEQYFGPGTRLTVT.

The rearrangement links TRBV5-6 to TRBJ2-1; D gene ambiguous. V was pared by 4 bases and J by 9 bases, with 14 bases between. Germline assignment: CDR1 SGHDT and CDR2 YYEEEE. The length of the CDR3 is 13 residues. The CDR3 DNA is TGTGCCAGCAGCCCGTTAGAGCTTAGTGAGCAGTTCTTC. Amino acid sequence: CASSPLELSEQFF.

Points on this clone: Compared with germline, one end of the junction differs, possibly owing to a read error. The DNA for the CDR3 is TGTTCCAGCAGCCTCCACCAGGAGCAGTTCTTC. Its protein is CSSSLHQEQFF. The chain has TRBV7-9 and TRBJ2-1; no definite D call. CDR3 length: 11 amino acids. Per the germline V gene, CDR1 is SEHNR and CDR2 is FQNEAQ (reference sequence).

This sequence joins TRBV6-4 and TRBJ2-1, with 7 bases identical to TRBD2. This CDR3 is built from 13 residues. J lost 4 bases, V lost 4 bases, and 1 base had no gene match. Looked up from germline, CDR1 is MRHNA and CDR2 is SNTAGT. DNA of the CDR3: TGTGCCAGCAGTGGGACTAGGTACAATGAGCAGTTCTTC. Translated, it gives CASSGTRYNEQFF.

This clone was seen a single time. This chain joins TRBV29-1 and TRBJ2-5, with TRBD1 identical over 9 bases. Per the germline V gene, CDR1 is SQVTM and CDR2 is ANQGSEA. The CDR3 consists of 15 residues. V gave up 6 bases and J gave up 5 bases; unmatched junction bases: 13. For the CDR3, the DNA is TGCAGCGTCGATGCGAGGGGGACAGGGATCGAGACCCAGTACTTC. This gives the protein CSVDARGTGIETQYF.

The gene calls are TRBV6-6 and TRBJ2-1; 8 bases align to TRBD2. Per germline, CDR1 MNHNY and CDR2 SVGAGI (reference sequence). CDR3 length: 15 residues. V was pared by 0 bases and J by 14 bases, with 12 bases of the junction left unmatched. The CDR3 sequence: CASSYSHTGTSGEFF. The CDR3 DNA is TGTGCCAGCAGTTACTCTCACACCGGGACTAGTGGGGAGTTCTTC.

This chain joins TRBV19 and TRBJ2-3; D is ambiguous. The CDR3 is 14 residues long. Germline-derived CDR1 and CDR2 are LNHDA and SQIVND (reference sequence). The V end was cut by 6 bases, the J end by 0 bases, with 10 bases between. The CDR3, as DNA: TGTGCCAGTAGCGGCGGAACTAGCACAGATACGCAGTATTTT. It codes for CASSGGTSTDTQYF.

The V call is TRBV4-1, the J call TRBJ2-2; TRBD2 matches 8 bases. The germline V gene encodes CDR1 MGHRA and CDR2 YSYEKL. The ends lost 4 bases at V and 4 bases at J; junction bases unmatched: 8. The CDR3 has 16 amino acids. The CDR3 coding sequence is TGCGCCAGCAGCCCCCGAGCGGGAGTTCCCACCGGGGAGCTGTTTTTT. This translates into CASSPRAGVPTGELFF.

This chain joins TRBV10-3 and TRBJ1-2; TRBD1 matches at 8 bases. This CDR3 region has 14 residues. The germline V gene encodes CDR1 ENHRY and CDR2 SYGVKD. V was pared by 6 bases and J by 7 bases, with 10 bases of the junction left unmatched. CDR3 nucleotides: TGTGCCATCAGCGGGAACGACAGGGGCGGTGGCTACACCTTC. Residues: CAISGNDRGGGYTF.

Remarks on this clone: Other DNA sequences of this sample code for an identical CDR3. The chain carries TRBV30 and TRBJ1-1, with 7 positions matching TRBD1. The V gene end was trimmed by 5 bases and the J gene end by 0 bases; junction bases not matched to a gene: 3. The V gene's germline CDR1 is GTSNPN and CDR2 SVGIG (reference sequence). The CDR3 spans 13 residues. CDR3 bases: TGTGCCTGGGACAGGGCTATGAACACTGAAGCTTTCTTT. Translating gives CAWDRAMNTEAFF.

This sequence joins TRBV5-1 and TRBJ2-3; 8 positions match TRBD1. J lost 3 bases, V lost 4 bases, and 4 bases had no gene match. This CDR3 is 14 amino acids long. Per the germline V gene, CDR1 is SGHRS and CDR2 is YFSETQ. The CDR3 region is CASSKGQETDTQYF. CDR3 sequence (DNA): TGCGCCAGCAGCAAGGGACAGGAGACAGATACGCAGTATTTT.

The chain employs TRBV18 and TRBJ1-5, with D perhaps matching TRBD1 (5 bases). Germline CDR1 is KGHSH and CDR2 is LQKENI. This CDR3 has 15 amino acids. V gave up 1 base and J gave up 8 bases, with 15 bases separating them. CDR3 amino acids: CASSPRGDPREPQHF. In DNA, the CDR3 is TGTGCCAGCTCACCACGGGGGGACCCTCGGGAGCCCCAGCATTTT.